The clone carrying this T cell receptor (beta chain) was observed at least ten times. Antigen specificity is unknown. The read is 3 residues too short to cover the CDR3 end, so that end is filled in from the germline J gene. The germline CDR1 and CDR2 sequences are KGHSH and LQKENI. The V end lost 2 bases, the J end lost 4 bases, and 10 bases lay between the germline ends. The CDR3 has 14 amino acids. Clones were read by immunoSEQ multiplex PCR, and TCRdb kept only the in-frame ones, dropping some. Altogether about 28,000 clones were found in the sample, and no singletons occur. The sample originates from a study of T cell clonality in common variable immunodeficiency. Study-wide points: Reportedly, TCR beta sequences from common variable immunodeficiency showed fewer deletions and N-nucleotide insertions.

The TCR originated in a human donor with common variable immunodeficiency. Sequenced material: peripheral blood mononuclear cells. The V gene is TRBV18, the J gene TRBJ2-3, with D unresolved. The CDR3 loop reads CASSPFSPPDTQYF. CDR3 bases read: TGTGCCAGCTCACCATTCTCCCCCCCAGATACG. Together with reference TRBV18 and TRBJ2-3, the CDR3 gives the full variable domain: NAGVMQNPRHLVRRRGQEARLRCSPMKGHSHVYWYRQLPEEGLKFMVYLQKENIIDESGMPKERFSAEFPKEGPSILRIQQVVRGDSAAYFCASSPFSPPDTQYFGPGTRLTVL.